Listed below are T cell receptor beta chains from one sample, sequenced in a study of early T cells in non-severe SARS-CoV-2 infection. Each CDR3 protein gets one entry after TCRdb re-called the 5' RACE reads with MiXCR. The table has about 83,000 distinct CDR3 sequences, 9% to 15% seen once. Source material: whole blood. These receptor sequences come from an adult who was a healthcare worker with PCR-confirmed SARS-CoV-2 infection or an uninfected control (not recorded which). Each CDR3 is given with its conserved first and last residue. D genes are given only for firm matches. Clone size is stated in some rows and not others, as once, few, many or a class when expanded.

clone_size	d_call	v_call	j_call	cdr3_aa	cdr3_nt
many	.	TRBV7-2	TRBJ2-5	CASSFRQETQYF	TGTGCCAGCAGCTTTCGTCAAGAGACCCAGTACTTC
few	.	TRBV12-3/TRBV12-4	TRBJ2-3	CASSRGGGGPPDTQYF	TGTGCCAGCAGTCGCGGAGGGGGAGGGCCTCCAGATACGCAGTATTTT
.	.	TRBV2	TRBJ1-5	CASSGGHSNQPQHF	TGTGCCAGCAGCGGGGGACATAGCAATCAGCCCCAGCATTTT
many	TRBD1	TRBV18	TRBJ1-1	CASSPLQGGNPNAFF	TGTGCCAGCTCACCACTTCAGGGGGGCAACCCTAACGCTTTCTTT
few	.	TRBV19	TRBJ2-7	CASSIAASETYEQYF	TGTGCCAGTAGTATAGCCGCTAGCGAAACCTACGAGCAGTACTTC
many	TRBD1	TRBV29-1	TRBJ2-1	CSVVRTGNSEQFF	TGCAGCGTTGTAAGGACAGGGAATAGTGAGCAGTTCTTC
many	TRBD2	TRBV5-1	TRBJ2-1	CASSEEGLAQYNEQFF	TGCGCCAGCAGCGAGGAGGGACTAGCGCAGTACAATGAGCAGTTCTTC
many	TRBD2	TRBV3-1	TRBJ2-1	CASSSGLAGVGNNEQFF	TGTGCCAGCAGCTCGGGACTAGCGGGAGTAGGTAACAATGAGCAGTTCTTC
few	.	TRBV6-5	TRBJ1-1	CASSYWGERGEAFF	TGTGCCAGCAGTTACTGGGGAGAGCGTGGAGAAGCTTTCTTT
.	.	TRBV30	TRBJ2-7	CAWIRGGSSYEQYF	TGTGCCTGGATAAGAGGGGGAAGCTCCTACGAGCAGTACTTC
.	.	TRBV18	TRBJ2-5	CASSLVLQETQYF	TGTGCCAGCTCACTAGTACTCCAAGAGACCCAGTACTTC
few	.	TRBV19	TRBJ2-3	CACSEGIFSTDTQYF	TGTGCCTGCTCCGAGGGGATTTTTAGCACAGATACGCAGTATTTT
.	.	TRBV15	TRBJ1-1	CATSRADRDTEAFF	TGTGCCACCAGCAGAGCGGACAGAGACACTGAAGCTTTCTTT
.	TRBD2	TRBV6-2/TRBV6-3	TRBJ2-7	CASSPTSSGAYYEQYF	TGTGCCAGCAGTCCCACTTCTAGCGGGGCCTACTACGAGCAGTACTTC
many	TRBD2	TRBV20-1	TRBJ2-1	CSAKAPPAGRSSYNEQFF	TGCAGTGCTAAAGCTCCGCCAGCGGGGCGTAGCTCCTACAATGAGCAGTTCTTC
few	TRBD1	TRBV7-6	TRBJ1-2	CASSLQGANYGYTF	TGTGCCAGCAGCTTACAGGGGGCTAACTATGGCTACACCTTC
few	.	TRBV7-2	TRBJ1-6	CASSLRSSPLHF	TGTGCCAGCAGCTTAAGAAGTTCACCCCTCCACTTT
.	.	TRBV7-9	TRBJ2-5	CASSFEQETQYF	TGTGCCAGCAGCTTCGAGCAAGAGACCCAGTACTTC
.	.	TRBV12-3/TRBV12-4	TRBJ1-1	CASSFWGARDTEAFF	TGTGCCAGCAGTTTCTGGGGGGCCAGGGACACTGAAGCTTTCTTT
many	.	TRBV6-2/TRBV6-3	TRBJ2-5	CASSPRTGQETQYF	TGTGCCAGCAGTCCCCGGACGGGCCAAGAGACCCAGTACTTC
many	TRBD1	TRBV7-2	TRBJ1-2	CASSPDRGTYGYTF	TGTGCCAGCAGCCCAGACAGGGGGACATATGGCTACACCTTC
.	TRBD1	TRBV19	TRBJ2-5	CASSTDRGQTQYF	TGTGCCAGTAGTACAGACAGGGGTCAGACCCAGTACTTC
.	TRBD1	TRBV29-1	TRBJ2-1	CSVSRGTGYYNEQFF	TGCAGCGTCTCCCGCGGGACAGGGTACTACAATGAGCAGTTCTTC
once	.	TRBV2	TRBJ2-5	CASRARETQYF	TGTGCCAGCAGGGCGCGAGAGACCCAGTACTTC
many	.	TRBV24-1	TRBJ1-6	CATSDLGLTDTRRNSPLHF	TGTGCCACCAGTGATTTGGGACTGACAGACACAAGGCGTAATTCACCCCTCCACTTT
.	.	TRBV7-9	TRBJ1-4	CASSTHSTELFF	TGTGCCAGCAGCACCCACTCGACAGAACTGTTTTTT
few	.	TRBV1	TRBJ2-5	CTSSQEHLATETQYF	TGCACCAGCAGCCAAGAACACCTAGCGACGGAGACCCAGTACTTC
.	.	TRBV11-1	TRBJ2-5	CASSQASETQYF	TGTGCCAGCAGCCAGGCGTCGGAGACCCAGTACTTC
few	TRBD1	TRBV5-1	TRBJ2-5	CASSRGQGSETQYF	TGCGCCAGCAGCCGGGGACAGGGGTCGGAGACCCAGTACTTC
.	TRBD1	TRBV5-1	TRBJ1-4	CASSPRTGPDEKLFF	TGCGCCAGCAGCCCACGGACAGGGCCTGATGAAAAACTGTTTTTT
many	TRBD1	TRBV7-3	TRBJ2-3	CASSQGQGRTDTQYF	TGTGCCAGCAGCCAGGGACAGGGACGCACAGATACGCAGTATTTT